A single sample is the source of the 24 T cell receptor beta chains below, sequenced in a study of monozygotic twins with inflammatory bowel disease. One entry per CDR3 protein, without DNA, is what TCRdb gives after re-calling the 5' RACE reads. This table holds nearly 450,000 distinct CDR3 sequences. Sequenced input: blood. All receptors come from a human donor with ulcerative colitis or Crohn's disease, or a healthy co-twin of an affected twin (not recorded which).

The J gene is TRBJ2-7, the V gene TRBV7-2; there is no DNA to check the TCRdb D call of TRBD1. Looked up from germline, CDR1 is SGHTA and CDR2 is FQGNSA. The CDR3 runs 13 residues. The CDR3 protein is CASSLGVSTEQYF.

The genes are TRBV11-2 and TRBJ2-1; TCRdb's D call, TRBD2, is unchecked because there is no DNA. This CDR3 has 15 amino acids. Germline CDR1 and CDR2: SGHAT and FQNNGV. The CDR3 sequence: CASSLHSGRGDEQFF. Combining the CDR3 with reference TRBV11-2 and TRBJ2-1 gives the whole variable domain EAGVAQSPRYKIIEKRQSVAFWCNPISGHATLYWYQQILGQGPKLLIQFQNNGVVDDSQLPKDRFSAERLKGVDSTLKIQPAKLEDSAVYLCASSLHSGRGDEQFFGPGTRLTVL.

The rearrangement links TRBV6-5 to TRBJ2-3; TCRdb proposes TRBD2, but this gene call is untestable without DNA. The CDR3 has 13 amino acids. CDR1 MNHEY and CDR2 SVGAGI come from the germline V gene. The CDR3 loop is CASSYLPGDTQYF.

The chain joins TRBV5-1 to TRBJ1-1. Germline V gene sequence: CDR1 SGHRS, CDR2 YFSETQ. The CDR3 runs to 13 residues. Here the CDR3 reads CASSLGVDTEAFF.

The CDR3 loop reads CASSLASVAGAYTDTQYF. This chain joins TRBV7-2 and TRBJ2-3; TCRdb outputs TRBD2, but without DNA this stays unchecked. Germline V gives CDR1 SGHTA, CDR2 FQGNSA. The CDR3 is made up of 18 amino acids. The full variable domain, its missing parts supplied by reference TRBV7-2 and TRBJ2-3, is GAGVSQSPSNKVTEKGKDVELRCDPISGHTALYWYRQSLGQGLEFLIYFQGNSAPDKSGLPSDRFSAERTGGSVSTLTIQRTQQEDSAVYLCASSLASVAGAYTDTQYFGPGTRLTVL.

The J gene is TRBJ1-2, the V gene TRBV20-1; with no DNA, the TCRdb D assignment of TRBD1 cannot be verified. CDR3 size: 13 residues. Germline values: CDR1 DFQATT, CDR2 SNEGSKA (reference sequence). The CDR3 protein is CSAGQGEAYGYTF.

The genes are TRBV7-8 and TRBJ1-1. CDR3 size: 15 residues. Per germline, CDR1 SGHVS and CDR2 FQNEAQ. The CDR3 loop reads CASSPRLGRGAEAFF.

This sequence joins TRBV3-1 and TRBJ1-1; TCRdb reports TRBD1, a call that lacks DNA to check it against. The CDR3 length is 13 residues. Germline CDR1 LGHDT, CDR2 YNNKEL (reference sequence). CDR3 region: CASSLSGDGEAFF.

J is TRBJ2-3 and V is TRBV5-1; TCRdb returns TRBD2, unconfirmable since there is no DNA. In germline, CDR1 is SGHRS, CDR2 YFSETQ. The CDR3 runs 15 residues. The CDR3 loop reads CASSFRGGAGDRQYF.

The rearrangement links TRBV5-5 to TRBJ1-4. CDR1 SGHKS and CDR2 YYEKEE come from the germline V gene (reference sequence). This CDR3 is 15 amino acids long. The CDR3 region is CASSLGPATFEKLFF.

The chain recombines TRBV28 with TRBJ1-1; absent DNA, TCRdb's TRBD1 call cannot be checked. The CDR3 extends over 15 amino acids. Germline assignment: CDR1 MDHEN and CDR2 SYDVKM. The CDR3 is CASIDGGTANTEAFF.

The chain couples TRBV27 to TRBJ1-6. The CDR3 has 12 residues. CDR1 and CDR2 (germline): MNHEY, SMNVEV (reference sequence). CDR3 sequence reads: CASSGSGATLHF.

The chain recombines TRBV12-3 or TRBV12-4 with TRBJ1-5. CDR3 length: 13 residues. Here the CDR3 reads CASSSRDNQPQHF.

The chain links TRBV7-2 to TRBJ1-5; TCRdb returns TRBD1, unconfirmable since there is no DNA. CDR1 is SGHTA, CDR2 FQGNSA, per germline. The CDR3 spans 15 residues. This CDR3 reads CASSLGGESNQPQHF.

V is TRBV7-6 and J is TRBJ2-7; TCRdb gives TRBD2 as the D gene, but with no DNA this cannot be confirmed. CDR1 and CDR2 from the germline V gene are SGHVS and FNYEAQ. There are 14 residues in the CDR3. The CDR3 here is CASSLRADAYEQYF.

The chain has TRBV7-9 and TRBJ1-3; TCRdb calls TRBD1, which cannot be checked without DNA. Germline-derived CDR1 and CDR2 are SEHNR and FQNEAQ (reference sequence). This CDR3 is built from 16 residues. The chain's CDR3 is CASSSSGQGAGNTIYF. Full variable domain (outside the CDR3, taken from reference TRBV7-9 and TRBJ1-3): DTGVSQNPRHKITKRGQNVTFRCDPISEHNRLYWYRQTLGQGPEFLTYFQNEAQLEKSRLLSDRFSAERPKGSFSTLEIQRTEQGDSAMYLCASSSSGQGAGNTIYFGEGSWLTVV.

The chain is built from TRBV30 and TRBJ2-5; the TCRdb call, TRBD1, lacks DNA for checking. Germline lookup yields CDR1 GTSNPN and CDR2 SVGIG (reference sequence). This CDR3 is 15 amino acids long. CDR3 protein: CAWRQGAGDQETQYF.

J is TRBJ1-6 and V is TRBV12-3 or TRBV12-4. The CDR3 totals 14 residues. CDR3: CASSLSTINSPLHF.

This chain connects TRBV5-4 to TRBJ2-3; TCRdb gives TRBD1 as the D gene, but with no DNA this cannot be confirmed. CDR1 SGHNT and CDR2 YYREEE come from the germline V gene (reference sequence). The CDR3 loop spans 15 amino acids. This CDR3 reads CASSWGQIHTDTQYF.

V usage is TRBV20-1 and J usage is TRBJ1-2; without DNA, the TCRdb call of TRBD1 cannot be checked. Per germline, CDR1 DFQATT and CDR2 SNEGSKA (reference sequence). The CDR3 loop spans 14 amino acids. The CDR3 here is CSARVGTELYGYTF.

The chain carries TRBV7-9 and TRBJ1-5; as DNA is missing, the TRBD1 call by TCRdb cannot be tested. The CDR3 is 13 residues long. CDR1 and CDR2 from the germline V gene are SEHNR and FQNEAQ (reference sequence). The chain's CDR3 is CASSLVQVKPQHF. Based on the CDR3 plus reference TRBV7-9 and TRBJ1-5, the full variable domain is DTGVSQNPRHKITKRGQNVTFRCDPISEHNRLYWYRQTLGQGPEFLTYFQNEAQLEKSRLLSDRFSAERPKGSFSTLEIQRTEQGDSAMYLCASSLVQVKPQHFGDGTRLSIL.

The chain has TRBV5-1 and TRBJ2-1; TCRdb outputs TRBD1, but without DNA this stays unchecked. The CDR3 is made up of 15 amino acids. Germline CDR1 SGHRS, CDR2 YFSETQ. The CDR3 sequence is CASSPGGGTYNEQFF.

The gene calls are TRBV10-1 and TRBJ2-1; checking the TCRdb D call of TRBD2 is not possible without DNA. The CDR3 runs to 18 residues. Germline V gives CDR1 WNHNN, CDR2 SYGVQD (reference sequence). The CDR3 region is CASSETGTSGSRYNEQFF.

This chain joins TRBV30 and TRBJ1-3; the D gene TCRdb calls, TRBD1, cannot be checked with no DNA. The CDR3 totals 15 residues. Per germline, CDR1 GTSNPN and CDR2 SVGIG (reference sequence). CDR3 region: CAWSSTVSSGNTIYF. The full variable domain, in which reference TRBV30 and TRBJ1-3 provide the parts outside the CDR3, is SQTIHQWPATLVQPVGSPLSLECTVEGTSNPNLYWYRQAAGRGLQLLFYSVGIGQISSEVPQNLSASRPQDRQFILSSKKLLLSDSGFYLCAWSSTVSSGNTIYFGEGSWLTVV.